The clone carrying this T cell receptor (gamma chain) has ten or more counts. A far larger clone is only one base removed, so a read error is likely. This same CDR3 is encoded by further DNA sequences in the sample. These data come from a study of γδ T cells in repeated Plasmodium falciparum infection. Vgamma9/Vdelta2+ and Vdelta2-negative gammadelta T cells were flow-sorted from PBMC for bulk sequencing. Germline CDR1 and CDR2: GITISATS and ISYDGTV (reference sequence). The CDR3 runs 11 residues. TCRdb re-called the multiplex PCR reads using CATT. The data contain tens of thousands of gamma-chain clones, 2.5% to 3.5% of them seen just once; the ten biggest clones take up 30% to 35%.

The clonotype comes from a pool of human donors (malaria-infected and uninfected, not separated). What was sequenced was gamma-delta T cells from blood. This sequence joins TRGV9 and TRGJ1 or TRGJ2. As TCRdb names no J gene, one was assigned here on the basis of a DNA match to germline. DNA of the CDR3: TGTGCCCTGTGGGTGGGTTATAAGAAACTCTTT. It is translated as CALWVGYKKLF.